The rows below give T cell receptor beta chains drawn from one sample of a study of blood T cell repertoires in COVID-19. Clones were sequenced by immunoSEQ multiplex PCR, and TCRdb holds only the in-frame ones, with some missing. The sample has 350,000 to 450,000 clones; around 91% are singletons. Sequencing was carried out using peripheral blood. The receptors were sampled from a middle-aged woman with COVID-19, enrolled during active disease. Both conserved end residues are part of each CDR3. A D gene is named only where the DNA matches it firmly. Clone size is not always given. Where it is, it says once, few, many or a class for expanded clones.

TRBV27	.	.	TRBJ1-3	TGTGCCAGCAGTTTGCCAGGGCCAGGAAACACCATATATTTT	CASSLPGPGNTIYF
TRBV6-2/TRBV6-3	TRBD2	.	TRBJ2-5	TGTGCCAGCAGCCCAACGCGGGAGTGGGAGACCCAGTACTTC	CASSPTREWETQYF
TRBV5-4	TRBD2	.	TRBJ2-3	TGTGCCAGCACCACTTGGGGGGGGGATACGCAGTATTTT	CASTTWGGDTQYF
TRBV28	.	.	TRBJ1-3	TGTGCCAGCAGAGCTCGGACAATTTCTGGAAACACCATATATTTT	CASRARTISGNTIYF
TRBV5-1	TRBD2	.	TRBJ2-1	TGCGCCAGCAGCCCCCCCGGGGGGGCGAGCAGGTTCAATGAGCAGTTCTTC	CASSPPGGASRFNEQFF
TRBV28	.	.	TRBJ1-5	TGTGCCAGCAGTTTAGCCCTTCAGGCGGGAAGTCAGCCCCAGCATTTT	CASSLALQAGSQPQHF
TRBV12-3/TRBV12-4	.	.	TRBJ1-1	TGTGCCAGCAGTTTAGCCGACAGGAAGGAAGCTTTCTTT	CASSLADRKEAFF
TRBV7-2	.	.	TRBJ1-2	TGTGCCAGCAGCTTGGGAGGGGCCAGACTTTCGGGTGGCTACACCTTC	CASSLGGARLSGGYTF
TRBV11-1	TRBD1	.	TRBJ2-7	TGTGCCAGCAGCGTAAGGGGGCAGGGATGGCAGTACTTC	CASSVRGQGWQYF
TRBV5-1	.	.	TRBJ2-5	TGCGCCAGCAGCCTAACGCCGTCAGGTGGAGAGACCCAGTACTTC	CASSLTPSGGETQYF
TRBV27	.	.	TRBJ2-1	TGTGCCAGCAGTTTGGGGGGTCCCCCAGACAATGAGCAGTTCTTC	CASSLGGPPDNEQFF
TRBV25-1	.	.	TRBJ1-4	TGTGCCAGCAGTGGCCGCTCCCAGGGGCCGGTGAGGGAAAAACTGTTTTTT	CASSGRSQGPVREKLFF
TRBV7-9	TRBD2	.	TRBJ2-4	TGTGCCAGCAGCTTAGGTACTAGCGGGGGGGAGGCCAAAAACATTCAGTACTTC	CASSLGTSGGEAKNIQYF
TRBV4-1	TRBD1	.	TRBJ2-2	TGCGCCAGCAGACCGCAGGGGGCTGCGACCGGGGAGCTGTTTTTT	CASRPQGAATGELFF
TRBV30	.	.	TRBJ1-2	TGTGCCTGGAGTCGTGATTACCGGGGGAAAAACTATGGCTACACCTTC	CAWSRDYRGKNYGYTF
TRBV7-2	.	.	TRBJ2-1	TGTGCCAGCAGCCCCTCTAGCTACAATGAGCAGTTCTTC	CASSPSSYNEQFF
TRBV7-2	TRBD1	.	TRBJ1-5	TGTGCCAGCAGCTTAAGGAGGGGGCTTAACCAGCCCCAGCATTTT	CASSLRRGLNQPQHF
TRBV19	.	.	TRBJ2-6	TGTGCCAGTAGTACCCCTACAGTCTCTGGGGCCAACGTCCTGACTTTC	CASSTPTVSGANVLTF
TRBV18	.	.	TRBJ1-1	TGTGCCAGCTCACCAGAGAGGAAGAACACTGAAGCTTTCTTT	CASSPERKNTEAFF
TRBV6-2/TRBV6-3	.	.	TRBJ1-5	TGTGCCAGCAGTTATTTGTCGTTCCGACGGGGGGAAGGGTACGGCAATCAGCCCCAGCATTTT	CASSYLSFRRGEGYGNQPQHF
TRBV2	.	.	TRBJ2-3	TGTGCCAGCAGTGCCAGGGGAGGGACAGATACGCAGTATTTT	CASSARGGTDTQYF
TRBV19	.	.	TRBJ1-2	TGTGCCAGTAGTATGATCCTTTGGGAGGGGAACGGCTACACCTTC	CASSMILWEGNGYTF
TRBV28	TRBD1	few	TRBJ1-6	TGTGCCAGCAGATATCCCTCGGGGACAGGGTATTCACCCCTCCACTTT	CASRYPSGTGYSPLHF
TRBV27	.	.	TRBJ1-1	TGTGCCAGCAGTTTATCCTGGAACACTGAAGCTTTCTTT	CASSLSWNTEAFF